This entry is about one T cell receptor beta chain. Antigen: not known. Sequencing used immunoSEQ multiplex PCR; TCRdb keeps in-frame clones, though not all of them. Altogether 85,000 to 120,000 clones are present, about 87% being singletons, with the ten largest covering about 1.8%. This record belongs to a study of cytomegalovirus exposure and HLA in healthy donors. In germline, CDR1 is PRHDT, CDR2 FYEKMQ (reference sequence). This CDR3 spans 15 amino acids. The J segment lost 9 bases and the V segment lost 5 bases, leaving 10 bases of the junction unmatched. Study conclusions and caveats: Most TCR sequences were rare, but some public TCRs occurred in many donors. The classifier was said to identify cytomegalovirus status with high specificity and sensitivity.

The specimen was PBMCs. This receptor was identified in a woman between 18 and 29 years old in good health and CMV-seropositive. The chain recombines TRBV13 with TRBJ2-1, with 10 bases that match TRBD2. CDR3 in amino acids: CASSPSSGGWVEQFF. For the CDR3, the DNA is TGTGCCAGCAGCCCTTCTAGCGGGGGCTGGGTTGAGCAGTTCTTC.